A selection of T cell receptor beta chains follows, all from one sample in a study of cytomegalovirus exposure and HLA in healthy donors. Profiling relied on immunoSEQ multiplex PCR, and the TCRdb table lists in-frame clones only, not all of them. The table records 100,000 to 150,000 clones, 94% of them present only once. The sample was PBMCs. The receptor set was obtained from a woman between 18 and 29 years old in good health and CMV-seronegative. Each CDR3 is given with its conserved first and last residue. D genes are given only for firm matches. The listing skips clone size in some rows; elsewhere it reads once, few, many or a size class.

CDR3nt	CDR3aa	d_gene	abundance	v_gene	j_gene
TGCGCCAGCAGCTTGGCCGGAGGGCAGGGAGGGACCCAGTACTTC	CASSLAGGQGGTQYF	-	-	TRBV5-1	TRBJ2-5
TGTGCCAGCAGACAGGGGGCGGGAGAGACCCAGTACTTC	CASRQGAGETQYF	TRBD1	-	TRBV19	TRBJ2-5
TGTGCCAGCAGCTCCGGAGGGACCCAGTACTTC	CASSSGGTQYF	-	-	TRBV7-3	TRBJ2-5
TGTGCCACCAGCCCCCCAATAGCCGGGGACAGTTTGATGAGGCGCAATCAGCCCCAGCATTTT	CATSPPIAGDSLMRRNQPQHF	TRBD1	-	TRBV15	TRBJ1-5
TGCGCCAGCAGCCCCGGGACTAGCGGCCAAGAGACCCAGTACTTC	CASSPGTSGQETQYF	TRBD2	-	TRBV5-1	TRBJ2-5
TGTGCCAGCAGTCGACAGGGGGCTAATGAGCAGTTCTTC	CASSRQGANEQFF	TRBD1	-	TRBV28	TRBJ2-1
TGTGCCAGCAGTTACTCCACTGCGGGAACTGGGGAGCAGTACTTC	CASSYSTAGTGEQYF	-	-	TRBV6-5	TRBJ2-7
TGTGCCAGCAGAGCCTCATTTTCGATGAACACTGAAGCTTTCTTT	CASRASFSMNTEAFF	-	-	TRBV25-1	TRBJ1-1
TGCGCCAGCAGCTTGGTAGGGGGGGAGCAACCCCCCTACGAGCAGTACTTC	CASSLVGGEQPPYEQYF	-	-	TRBV5-1	TRBJ2-7
TGTGCCAGCAGTTCTCACTGGACTAGCGGGAGGGCCGTTCGAATCGACGAGCAGTACTTC	CASSSHWTSGRAVRIDEQYF	TRBD2	-	TRBV28	TRBJ2-7
TGTGCCAGCAGATCCCGGGGCTACGAGCAGTACTTC	CASRSRGYEQYF	-	-	TRBV6-1	TRBJ2-7
TGTGCCAGCAGCCCGGGGGGGAGAAGCACAGATACGCAGTATTTT	CASSPGGRSTDTQYF	TRBD2	-	TRBV5-4	TRBJ2-3
TGTGCCAGCAGCATCGAGAGAAACACTGAAGCTTTCTTT	CASSIERNTEAFF	-	-	TRBV9	TRBJ1-1
TGCGCCAGCAGCCTCCGAAGCGCTTCGGGGGATCAGCCCCAGCATTTT	CASSLRSASGDQPQHF	-	-	TRBV4-1	TRBJ1-5
TGTGCCAGCAGTGTCGGACACTACAATGAGCAGTTCTTC	CASSVGHYNEQFF	-	-	TRBV28	TRBJ2-1
TGTGCCAGCAGCTCAGAGGCAGGGCAGTATGGCTACACCTTC	CASSSEAGQYGYTF	-	-	TRBV7-6	TRBJ1-2
TGTGCCATCCGCCAGGGGGTGACCAATGAGCAGTTCTTC	CAIRQGVTNEQFF	TRBD1	-	TRBV10-3	TRBJ2-1
TGCGCCAGCAGCTTTAGTGGGCAGGCGAACACTGAAGCTTTCTTT	CASSFSGQANTEAFF	-	-	TRBV5-1	TRBJ1-1
TGTGCCAGTAGATCCGGGACAGGGGGAGAAAAACTGTTTTTT	CASRSGTGGEKLFF	TRBD1	-	TRBV19	TRBJ1-4
TGTGCCAGCAGCCGACTAGCGGGAGAATCCTACAATGAGCAGTTCTTC	CASSRLAGESYNEQFF	TRBD2	-	TRBV5-4	TRBJ2-1
TGTGCCACCCGACAGGGGTTTGGAGGCTACACCTTC	CATRQGFGGYTF	TRBD1	-	TRBV19	TRBJ1-2
TGTGCCAGTAGTACCACAGGGGGGTCCTACGAGCAGTACTTC	CASSTTGGSYEQYF	TRBD1	-	TRBV19	TRBJ2-7
TGTGCCAGCAGTGGTACAGGGGGCCTCGGAAACACCATATATTTT	CASSGTGGLGNTIYF	TRBD1	-	TRBV2	TRBJ1-3
TGTGCCAGCAGTTTCCTAGCCAATCAGCCCCAGCATTTT	CASSFLANQPQHF	-	-	TRBV6-5	TRBJ1-5
TGTGCCAGCAGCCCCCGACAGGGATCGGAATACGAGCAGTACTTC	CASSPRQGSEYEQYF	TRBD1	-	TRBV9	TRBJ2-7
TGTGCCAGCAGCCCCCCTGTGCGGGATCTCTCCTACAATGAGCAGTTCTTC	CASSPPVRDLSYNEQFF	-	-	TRBV5-6	TRBJ2-1
TGTGCCAGCAGTTTACTAGCGGGAGTGTCCTACAATGAGCAGTTCTTC	CASSLLAGVSYNEQFF	TRBD2	-	TRBV27	TRBJ2-1
TGTGCCAGCAGTTTTAGCGGGAGCGGGAATGAGCAGTTCTTC	CASSFSGSGNEQFF	TRBD2	-	TRBV27	TRBJ2-1
TGTGCCAGCAGTTCGACAGGGTTCTATAGCACAGATACGCAGTATTTT	CASSSTGFYSTDTQYF	TRBD1	-	TRBV27	TRBJ2-3
TGTGCCAGTAGTATTGTCAGACAAGAGACCCAGTACTTC	CASSIVRQETQYF	-	-	TRBV19	TRBJ2-5
TGTGCCAGCAGCCCGTGGAGGGGCTCTGGAAACACCATATATTTT	CASSPWRGSGNTIYF	-	-	TRBV11-2	TRBJ1-3
TGTGCCAGCAGTCCCGGGACAGGACATGGCTACACCTTC	CASSPGTGHGYTF	TRBD1	-	TRBV28	TRBJ1-2
TGTGCCACCAGCAGAGACAGGGGCCGGACTCAGCCCCAGCATTTT	CATSRDRGRTQPQHF	-	-	TRBV15	TRBJ1-5
TGTGCCATCAGTGGTAGCGGGATATCCTACGAGCAGTACTTC	CAISGSGISYEQYF	TRBD2	-	TRBV10-3	TRBJ2-7
TGTGCCAGCAGTTACGTCAGGACTACCTACAATGAGCAGTTCTTC	CASSYVRTTYNEQFF	-	-	TRBV6-5	TRBJ2-1
TGCGCCAGCAGCTTAGTAGCGGGAGTGGTAAATGAGCAGTTCTTC	CASSLVAGVVNEQFF	TRBD2	-	TRBV5-1	TRBJ2-1
TGTGCCAGTCGCGGACAGGGGGGGTACGAGCAGTACTTC	CASRGQGGYEQYF	TRBD1	-	TRBV19	TRBJ2-7
TGTGCCAGCAGCTCCTCCGGACAGCTCTATGGCTACACCTTC	CASSSSGQLYGYTF	-	-	TRBV6-5	TRBJ1-2
TGTGCCAGCATCCACGCCGGGACAGATAAGAGCTCTGGGGCCAACGTCCTGACTTTC	CASIHAGTDKSSGANVLTF	TRBD1	-	TRBV7-9	TRBJ2-6
TGTGCCTGGCGCAGGGGTGGAGAAAAACTGTTTTTT	CAWRRGGEKLFF	-	-	TRBV30	TRBJ1-4
TGTGCCAGCAGAACTCGGACTAGCGGGGGTAGAGAGACCCAGTACTTC	CASRTRTSGGRETQYF	TRBD2	few	TRBV28	TRBJ2-5
TGTGCCAGCCCGAAGGCCGGAGCTAGCGGGGGGCAGAGCACAGATACGCAGTATTTT	CASPKAGASGGQSTDTQYF	TRBD2	-	TRBV28	TRBJ2-3
TGCGCCAGCAGTGAGGGGACAGGGGGCTCTGAAGCTTTCTTT	CASSEGTGGSEAFF	TRBD1	-	TRBV10-1	TRBJ1-1